The 4 T cell receptor beta chains in this list originate from one sample, sequenced in a study of Ad26.COV2.S vaccination and SARS-CoV-2 variants (dated by TCRdb to the early 2020s). Library preparation used the immunoSEQ multiplex PCR assay. TCRdb took this table from immuneACCESS and kept in-frame rearrangements with V and J called. Such tables lack part of the clones; where checked against another copy, unresolved V genes explain under half of the gap, and the rest is unexplained. The sample table lists a few hundred thousand clones, 85% to 90% of them with a count of one. 3.6% of the sample rests with the top ten. The treatment or condition label here, explained by the study, means: around 19 received Ad26.COV2.S at low or high dose, single or two shots; about 5 received placebo; per-sample allocation not given. For vaccine and placebo recipients, the sequenced repertoires came from samples collected on day 63 after the first injection.

This material consisted of peripheral blood, taken in a trial of Ad26.COV2.S vaccine versus placebo. These receptors originate from a person between 18 and 65 years old who received the Ad26.COV2.S COVID-19 vaccine or a placebo.

The rearrangement links TRBV2 to TRBJ2-7; 9 nucleotides align to TRBD2. The CDR3 consists of 15 residues. Germline CDR1 and CDR2: SNHLY and FYNNEI. V lost 1 base to trimming and J lost 2 bases; unmatched junction nucleotides: 3. CDR3 loop: CASSEGLAGTYEQYF. CDR3 coding DNA: TGTGCCAGCAGTGAAGGCCTAGCGGGGACCTACGAGCAGTACTTC.

V usage is TRBV6-6 and J usage is TRBJ1-3; D possibly corresponds to TRBD1 (5 bases). Trimming pared 0 bases from V and 2 bases from J, leaving 8 bases between. The germline V gene encodes CDR1 MNHNY and CDR2 SVGAGI (reference sequence). The CDR3 totals 15 residues. The DNA of the CDR3 is TGTGCCAGCAGTTACTCGGGGACGACTGGAAACACCATATATTTT. Translating gives CASSYSGTTGNTIYF.

The V call is TRBV5-8, the J call TRBJ2-7; 7 positions agree with TRBD1. The CDR3 length is 14 residues. The trim removed 4 bases at V and 4 bases at J, leaving 8 bases unmatched. Germline CDR1 and CDR2: SGHTS and YDEGEE. CDR3 nucleotide sequence: TGTGCCAGCAGCCAACGGGACAGACTTTACGAGCAGTACTTC. This codes for CASSQRDRLYEQYF.

The rearrangement uses TRBV4-1 and TRBJ2-7; TRBD1 matches at 7 bases. Germline V gene sequence: CDR1 MGHRA, CDR2 YSYEKL. V gave up 1 base and J gave up 2 bases; unmatched junction bases: 5. CDR3 length: 15 amino acids. The CDR3, as DNA: TGCGCCAGCAGCCAAGTTTCGACAGGGCCCTACGAGCAGTACTTC. It specifies CASSQVSTGPYEQYF.